Presented here are 28 T cell receptor beta chains from one specimen sequenced in a study of cytomegalovirus exposure and HLA in healthy donors. Use of 60 Vbeta and 13 Jbeta primers characterized the PCR. The repertoire was sequenced with immunoSEQ multiplex PCR; TCRdb's copy has only in-frame clones and lacks some. The table includes some 150,000 clones, around 79% detected once. Sequenced sample: PBMCs. All receptors derive from a male donor in good health and CMV-seronegative.

The chain recombines TRBV19 with TRBJ1-1; a weak D match, TRBD1 (5 bases). CDR3 length equals 17 residues. Germline assignment: CDR1 LNHDA and CDR2 SQIVND (reference sequence). The ends were cut back, 5 bases at V and 4 bases at J, with 23 bases in the middle. The CDR3 sequence is CASSDPGVPGGSTEAFF. CDR3 nucleotide sequence: TGTGCCAGTAGTGACCCGGGGGTCCCCGGGGGGAGCACTGAAGCTTTCTTT.

V gene TRBV7-9 combines with J gene TRBJ2-5; 9 bases match TRBD1. CDR1 is SEHNR and CDR2 is FQNEAQ in the germline V gene (reference sequence). CDR3 length: 16 residues. The J segment lost 0 bases and the V segment lost 5 bases, leaving 7 bases of the junction unmatched. The CDR3 reads CASSPRDRVNQETQYF. In nucleotides, the CDR3 is TGTGCCAGCAGCCCCCGGGACAGGGTGAACCAAGAGACCCAGTACTTC.

V gene TRBV27 combines with J gene TRBJ2-7, with 8 bases aligning to TRBD2. Germline V gene lookup returns CDR1 MNHEY and CDR2 SMNVEV (reference sequence). Losses at the gene ends were 3 bases for V and 2 bases for J; bases not matched to a gene: 3. This CDR3 has 14 residues. DNA for the CDR3: TGTGCCAGCAGTTTCGGGGGGGAAACCTACGAGCAGTACTTC. Translated, it gives CASSFGGETYEQYF.

In its sample, this clone was seen a few times. The rearrangement uses TRBV5-1 and TRBJ1-1, with D unclear. Per the germline V gene, CDR1 is SGHRS and CDR2 is YFSETQ. There are 15 residues in the CDR3. Trimming removed 0 bases from V and 1 base from J, with 10 bases in between. The CDR3 DNA reads as TGCGCCAGCAGCTTGGCCGCCGCAGGGAACACTGAAGCTTTCTTT. Residues: CASSLAAAGNTEAFF.

The rearrangement links TRBV7-8 to TRBJ1-1; 7 positions match TRBD1. The CDR3 runs 19 residues. V shed 1 base, J shed 0 bases, and the junction held 14 bases outside the gene matches. Germline V gene sequence: CDR1 SGHVS, CDR2 FQNEAQ. The CDR3 DNA reads TGTGCCAGCAGCTTAGATGGGTTTTGGGACAGAGTCATGAACACTGAAGCTTTCTTT. Its translation: CASSLDGFWDRVMNTEAFF.

This clone was observed once. The chain carries TRBV30 and TRBJ2-1, with 8 bases identical to TRBD1. V trimming: 5 bases; J trimming: 0 bases; junction bases outside the gene matches: 6. CDR3 length: 15 amino acids. The germline CDR1 and CDR2 sequences are GTSNPN and SVGIG (reference sequence). The DNA of the CDR3 is TGTGCCTGGGACAGGGGTCACACCTCCTACAATGAGCAGTTCTTC. It specifies CAWDRGHTSYNEQFF.

The V call is TRBV27, the J call TRBJ1-5; a possible D gene is TRBD1 (5 bases). This CDR3 has 16 amino acids. Trimming took 5 bases from V and 4 from J, leaving 18 bases between them. Germline V CDR1 and CDR2: MNHEY, SMNVEV (reference sequence). This CDR3 is CASSEQGRLGNQPQHF. The DNA for the CDR3 is TGTGCCAGCAGTGAGCAGGGCCGGCTCGGGAATCAGCCCCAGCATTTT.

Written as DNA, the CDR3 is TGTGCCAGCAGCTCGATAGGACAGGGGGCTGGGAACACCGGGGAGCTGTTTTTT. It encodes CASSSIGQGAGNTGELFF. The rearrangement joins TRBV7-3 to TRBJ2-2; 11 nucleotides line up with TRBD1. The germline gives CDR1 SGHTA, CDR2 FQGTGA. The J segment lost 1 base and the V segment lost 4 bases, leaving 8 bases of the junction unmatched. The CDR3 runs to 18 residues. The full variable domain, its missing parts supplied by reference TRBV7-3 and TRBJ2-2, is GAGVSQTPSNKVTEKGKYVELRCDPISGHTALYWYRQSLGQGPEFLIYFQGTGAADDSGLPNDRFFAVRPEGSVSTLKIQRTERGDSAVYLCASSSIGQGAGNTGELFFGEGSRLTVL.

CDR3 protein: CASSSQQGNTEAFF. CDR3 nucleotides: TGCGCCAGCAGCTCCCAACAGGGAAACACTGAAGCTTTCTTT. This chain joins TRBV5-1 and TRBJ1-1; TRBD1 is a possible D gene (6 bases). Trimming took off 3 bases at V and 2 bases at J, with 11 bases between the two ends. The V gene's germline CDR1 is SGHRS and CDR2 YFSETQ. The CDR3 loop spans 14 amino acids. The variable domain in full, completed from reference TRBV5-1 and TRBJ1-1, reads KAGVTQTPRYLIKTRGQQVTLSCSPISGHRSVSWYQQTPGQGLQFLFEYFSETQRNKGNFPGRFSGRQFSNSRSEMNVSTLELGDSALYLCASSSQQGNTEAFFGQGTRLTVV.

Here the CDR3 reads CAIRGTGETQYF. Here the CDR3 DNA reads TGTGCCATCAGAGGGACAGGAGAGACCCAGTACTTC. The genes are TRBV10-3 and TRBJ2-5; 8 nucleotides line up with TRBD1. Germline loops: CDR1 ENHRY, CDR2 SYGVKD. This CDR3 contains 12 residues. Losses at the gene ends were 6 bases for V and 4 bases for J; bases not matched to a gene: 1.

The chain joins TRBV6-1 to TRBJ1-3, with 8 bases lining up with TRBD1. V was clipped by 4 bases and J by 2 bases; unmatched bases: 1. The length of the CDR3 is 14 residues. Germline assignment: CDR1 MNHNS and CDR2 SASEGT. The CDR3 region is CASSAQGAGNTIYF. The CDR3 DNA follows: TGTGCCAGCAGTGCACAGGGGGCTGGAAACACCATATATTTT.

The CDR3 spells CASSFGTGINQPQHF. CDR3 coding DNA: TGTGCCAGCAGCTTCGGGACAGGGATCAATCAGCCCCAGCATTTT. The V call is TRBV7-3, the J call TRBJ1-5; 9 nucleotides line up with TRBD1. Germline CDR1 SGHTA, CDR2 FQGTGA. The CDR3 has 15 amino acids. The V gene end was trimmed by 3 bases and the J gene end by 3 bases; junction bases not matched to a gene: 3.

The chain couples TRBV7-4 to TRBJ1-5; TRBD1 agrees at 7 bases. Unmatched junction bases numbered 17, after V lost 5 bases and J lost 1 base. The CDR3 totals 19 residues. CDR1 is SGHVT, CDR2 SQSDAQ, per germline. CDR3 bases: TGTGCCAGCAGCGGGCTGGGAGGTCCGGGACAGACAAGCAATCAGCCCCAGCATTTT. It specifies CASSGLGGPGQTSNQPQHF.

This chain connects TRBV19 to TRBJ2-3; D ambiguous. Trimming removed 7 bases at V and 3 bases at J, with 20 bases between. This CDR3 comprises 16 residues. Germline lookup yields CDR1 LNHDA and CDR2 SQIVND (reference sequence). The CDR3 reads CASKINGFMVTDTQYF. The CDR3 DNA sequence: TGTGCCAGTAAAATAAACGGGTTTATGGTGACAGATACGCAGTATTTT.

This clone was seen a handful of times. The J gene is TRBJ2-5, the V gene TRBV7-9, with TRBD2 matching over 8 bases. Trimming took 2 bases from V and 5 from J; bases not matched to a gene: 7. This CDR3 is built from 15 residues. Germline loops: CDR1 SEHNR, CDR2 FQNEAQ (reference sequence). CDR3 bases: TGTGCCAGCAGCTTAAGCGGGAGCCCAGGGGAGACCCAGTACTTC. This gives the protein CASSLSGSPGETQYF. Complete variable domain (other parts from reference TRBV7-9 and TRBJ2-5): DTGVSQNPRHKITKRGQNVTFRCDPISEHNRLYWYRQTLGQGPEFLTYFQNEAQLEKSRLLSDRFSAERPKGSFSTLEIQRTEQGDSAMYLCASSLSGSPGETQYFGPGTRLLVL.

The gene calls are TRBV6-6 and TRBJ2-7, with 7 bases aligning to TRBD1. Trimming cost V 5 bases and J 2 bases; bases outside gene matches: 6. The CDR3 is 14 amino acids. Germline V gene data show CDR1 as MNHNY and CDR2 as SVGAGI (reference sequence). In nucleotides, the CDR3 is TGTGCCAGCAGTCATAACAGGGGTACCTACGAGCAGTACTTC. Translating gives CASSHNRGTYEQYF.

This clone has just a few counts. The V gene is TRBV29-1, the J gene TRBJ2-7; 8 nucleotides match TRBD2. This CDR3 contains 14 residues. After removal of 0 bases from V and 6 bases from J, the junction contained 7 bases not matched to a gene. Looked up from germline, CDR1 is SQVTM and CDR2 is ANQGSEA. CDR3 nucleotides: TGCAGCGTTGAAGACCGGGGACTAGGAGGCGAGCAGTACTTC. Encoded protein: CSVEDRGLGGEQYF.

V is TRBV19 and J is TRBJ1-5; TRBD1 agrees at 7 bases. The CDR3 totals 15 residues. V gave up 6 bases and J gave up 6 bases; unmatched junction bases: 11. Germline V gene data show CDR1 as LNHDA and CDR2 as SQIVND (reference sequence). The CDR3 nucleotides are TGTGCCAGTAGGGCCCAGGGGGACGGCATTCAGCCCCAGCATTTT. Translating gives CASRAQGDGIQPQHF. Supplemented by reference TRBV19 and TRBJ1-5, the full variable domain reads DGGITQSPKYLFRKEGQNVTLSCEQNLNHDAMYWYRQDPGQGLRLIYYSQIVNDFQKGDIAEGYSVSREKKESFPLTVTSAQKNPTAFYLCASRAQGDGIQPQHFGDGTRLSIL.

The chain employs TRBV6-4 and TRBJ1-2; TRBD1 aligns across 8 bases. Germline lookup yields CDR1 MRHNA and CDR2 SNTAGT. Losses at the gene ends were 6 bases for V and 4 bases for J; bases not matched to a gene: 7. This CDR3 is built from 14 residues. In DNA form, the CDR3 reads TGTGCCAGCAGCCAGGGGGCGGAAAGCTATGGCTACACCTTC. Its protein is CASSQGAESYGYTF.

The chain employs TRBV30 and TRBJ2-2; D is possibly TRBD2 (6 bases). Germline V gives CDR1 GTSNPN, CDR2 SVGIG (reference sequence). V was trimmed by 2 bases and J by 5 bases, leaving 12 bases between them. The CDR3 runs to 14 residues. The chain's CDR3 is CAWSPGLSTGELFF. Written as DNA, the CDR3 is TGTGCCTGGAGTCCGGGACTTTCGACCGGGGAGCTGTTTTTT.

This chain uses TRBV12-5 with TRBJ1-5, with 11 bases identical to TRBD1. This CDR3 has 15 amino acids. The J segment lost 9 bases and the V segment lost 6 bases, leaving 10 bases of the junction unmatched. CDR1 and CDR2 (germline): LGHNT, FRNRAP. The DNA of the CDR3 is TGTGCTAGTGGCCCCGGGACAGGGGGGCTCGGGCCCCAGCATTTT. As protein: CASGPGTGGLGPQHF.

The J gene is TRBJ2-7, the V gene TRBV25-1, with 7 bases identical to TRBD1. There are 14 residues in the CDR3. V was pared by 2 bases and J by 3 bases, with 4 bases of the junction left unmatched. Germline values: CDR1 MGHDK, CDR2 SYGVNS. CDR3 bases: TGTGCCAGCAGTGAAACCGGGACAGACTACGAGCAGTACTTC. It encodes CASSETGTDYEQYF.

The sample holds one count of this clone. The genes are TRBV5-6 and TRBJ1-1, with D unresolved. The CDR3 contains 13 residues. V was pared by 0 bases and J by 5 bases, with 8 bases between. CDR1 SGHDT and CDR2 YYEEEE come from the germline V gene. CDR3 sequence reads: CASSLAFRTEAFF. CDR3 nucleotide sequence: TGTGCCAGCAGCTTGGCCTTCCGGACTGAAGCTTTCTTT.

J is TRBJ1-1 and V is TRBV5-1, with 11 bases aligning to TRBD1. J lost 1 base, V lost 4 bases, and 3 bases had no gene match. The CDR3 sequence is 15 residues long. CDR1 is SGHRS and CDR2 is YFSETQ in the germline V gene. The CDR3 DNA is TGCGCCAGCAGCGGGGGGACAGGGGGGAACACTGAAGCTTTCTTT. Protein product: CASSGGTGGNTEAFF.

This clone was recorded once. The rearrangement joins TRBV29-1 to TRBJ2-3, with TRBD2 matching over 7 bases. The CDR3 has 12 residues. V was pared by 3 bases and J by 5 bases, with 2 bases of the junction left unmatched. Germline assignment: CDR1 SQVTM and CDR2 ANQGSEA. The CDR3 coding sequence is TGCAGCGTTGATGGGGGGGGAGATACGCAGTATTTT. Amino acids: CSVDGGGDTQYF.

This chain uses TRBV30 with TRBJ2-1; TRBD2 agrees at 9 bases. Germline trimming cut 5 bases from V and 3 bases from J; bases unmatched to any gene: 5. Germline CDR1 GTSNPN, CDR2 SVGIG (reference sequence). This CDR3 is 14 amino acids long. CDR3 coding DNA: TGTGCCTGGGAAAGCGGGGGGAACTACAATGAGCAGTTCTTC. It encodes CAWESGGNYNEQFF.

A few counts support this clone. V gene TRBV29-1 combines with J gene TRBJ1-1; the match to TRBD1 covers 8 bases. Germline CDR1 reads SQVTM; CDR2 reads ANQGSEA. V shed 7 bases and J 7 bases; nucleotides not matched to a gene: 8. This CDR3 has 12 amino acids. DNA of the CDR3: TGCAGCGCCCAGGGGGCCGGTATTGAAGCTTTCTTT. This encodes CSAQGAGIEAFF.

The chain carries TRBV6-1 and TRBJ1-4; possibly TRBD1 for D (5 bases). Germline V gene data show CDR1 as MNHNS and CDR2 as SASEGT. Trimming removed 4 bases from V and 8 bases from J, with 17 bases in between. This CDR3 is built from 15 residues. Here the CDR3 reads CASSGILTGREKLFF. In DNA form, the CDR3 reads TGTGCCAGCAGTGGGATACTTACAGGTAGAGAAAAACTGTTTTTT.